Sequencing of this T cell receptor beta chain was carried out in a study of cytomegalovirus exposure and HLA in healthy donors. TCRdb's table, derived via immunoSEQ multiplex PCR, lists solely in-frame clones and lacks some. Of approximately 120,000 clones listed, 95% to 96% were seen once; the top ten hold less than 2%. What was sequenced was PBMCs. The clonotype was recovered from a man aged 18 to 30 in good health and CMV-seronegative.

The CDR3 nucleotides read TGTGCCAGCAAGGTACCGGGACAGGGAGCCTACAATGAGCAGTTCTTC. It yields the protein CASKVPGQGAYNEQFF. The chain links TRBV27 to TRBJ2-1; 9 nucleotides agree with TRBD1. The CDR3 extends over 16 amino acids. Germline CDR1 reads MNHEY; CDR2 reads SMNVEV (reference sequence). V was clipped by 7 bases and J by 2 bases; unmatched bases: 9.